Below are 25 T cell receptor beta chains sequenced from a single sample in a study of blood T cell repertoires in COVID-19. Sequencing used immunoSEQ multiplex PCR; TCRdb keeps in-frame clones, though not all of them. The table lists under 150,000 clones, about 86% of them singletons. The material sequenced was PBMCs or T cells enriched from blood (not recorded which). These receptors were collected from a woman aged 45-65 years who had recovered from COVID-19.

The CDR3 here is CAISEGQGVSREQFF. In DNA, the CDR3 is TGTGCCATCAGTGAGGGACAGGGGGTTTCTCGGGAGCAGTTCTTC. The V gene is TRBV10-3, the J gene TRBJ2-1, with TRBD1 matching 10 bases. The germline gives CDR1 ENHRY, CDR2 SYGVKD. The CDR3 has 15 amino acids. With 2 bases clipped from V and 10 bases from J, the junction kept 8 bases outside the gene matches.

The chain has TRBV27 and TRBJ2-2; 7 bases are a match to TRBD1. CDR3 length: 16 amino acids. V trimming: 1 base; J trimming: 5 bases; junction bases outside the gene matches: 7. The germline gives CDR1 MNHEY, CDR2 SMNVEV (reference sequence). In DNA form, the CDR3 reads TGTGCCAGCAGTTTATACGACAGGGTCGGAACCGGGGAGCTGTTTTTT. Encoded protein: CASSLYDRVGTGELFF.

V is TRBV13 and J is TRBJ1-5; D is perhaps TRBD1 (5 bases). V lost 2 bases to trimming and J lost 0 bases, with 8 bases between them. The CDR3 contains 15 residues. The germline V gene has CDR1 PRHDT and CDR2 FYEKMQ (reference sequence). Here the CDR3 reads CASSLWGDSNQPQHF. CDR3 coding DNA: TGTGCCAGCAGCTTATGGGGGGATAGCAATCAGCCCCAGCATTTT.

This clone came up once. The chain links TRBV13 to TRBJ1-2; D remains unclear. This CDR3 has 15 residues. Germline CDR1 PRHDT, CDR2 FYEKMQ (reference sequence). V lost 2 bases and J 2 bases, leaving 12 bases between the germline ends. This CDR3 is CASSLKGLSNYGYTF. The CDR3 nucleotides are TGTGCCAGCAGCTTAAAAGGACTTAGCAACTATGGCTACACCTTC.

This chain uses TRBV5-1 with TRBJ1-2; possibly TRBD1 for D (6 bases). Between the trimmed V and J ends, which lost 0 bases and 2 bases, there was a span of 8 bases. The length of the CDR3 is 14 residues. CDR1 is SGHRS and CDR2 is YFSETQ in the germline V gene. In DNA, the CDR3 is TGCGCCAGCAGCTTGGATCAGGGGAACTATGGCTACACCTTC. This encodes CASSLDQGNYGYTF.

This chain links TRBV6-5 with TRBJ2-7; tentatively, D is TRBD2 (6 bases). The V and J ends lost 2 bases and 0 bases respectively, with 11 bases between them. This CDR3 contains 15 residues. Germline CDR1 and CDR2: MNHEY and SVGAGI. CDR3 DNA: TGTGCCAGCAGTTACGGAGGGACCAGCTCCTACGAGCAGTACTTC. It encodes CASSYGGTSSYEQYF.

This clone was seen a single time. The chain carries TRBV18 and TRBJ2-3; 7 bases align to TRBD2. With V trimmed by 5 bases and J by 5 bases, 10 bases remained unmatched. Germline V gene sequence: CDR1 KGHSH, CDR2 LQKENI. CDR3 size: 15 residues. The CDR3 bases are TGTGCCAGCTCATCAAGGGAGGGGCTGGGAGATACGCAGTATTTT. It encodes CASSSREGLGDTQYF.

The chain employs TRBV28 and TRBJ2-7; D might be TRBD1 (5 bases). Germline V gives CDR1 MDHEN, CDR2 SYDVKM. The CDR3 extends over 11 amino acids. Deletions cut 5 bases from V and 4 bases from J, with 6 bases between. CDR3 sequence: CASSQGYEQYF. In nucleotides, the CDR3 is TGTGCCAGCAGTCAGGGATACGAGCAGTACTTC.

The chain joins TRBV30 to TRBJ1-2; perhaps TRBD1 as D (5 bases). Germline-derived CDR1 and CDR2 are GTSNPN and SVGIG (reference sequence). Trimming took 3 bases from V and 1 from J, leaving 15 bases between them. The CDR3 has 15 residues. The CDR3 bases are TGTGCCTGGAGCATAGGGAGGGGCTTTAACTATGGCTACACCTTC. This translates into CAWSIGRGFNYGYTF. The variable domain in full, with the rest retrieved from reference TRBV30 and TRBJ1-2, is SQTIHQWPATLVQPVGSPLSLECTVEGTSNPNLYWYRQAAGRGLQLLFYSVGIGQISSEVPQNLSASRPQDRQFILSSKKLLLSDSGFYLCAWSIGRGFNYGYTFGSGTRLTVV.

The chain recombines TRBV4-3 with TRBJ2-2; TRBD1 matches 9 bases. The CDR3 spans 18 residues. Germline V gene data show CDR1 as LGHNA and CDR2 as YSLEER. V shed 0 bases and J 6 bases; nucleotides not matched to a gene: 11. CDR3 DNA: TGCGCCAGCAGCCAAGAGTGGGGACAGGGAGCAGGCGCCGGGGAGCTGTTTTTT. This translates into CASSQEWGQGAGAGELFF.

This sequence joins TRBV11-2 and TRBJ2-3; 9 nucleotides match TRBD2. With V trimmed by 7 bases and J by 0 bases, 8 bases remained unmatched. Germline V lookup: CDR1 SGHAT, CDR2 FQNNGV. This CDR3 is 16 amino acids long. The CDR3 loop is CASTMTSGSSTDTQYF. In nucleotides, the CDR3 is TGTGCCAGCACCATGACTAGCGGATCTAGCACAGATACGCAGTATTTT.

The chain couples TRBV10-2 to TRBJ2-7, with TRBD2 matching over 15 bases. V gave up 3 bases and J gave up 5 bases; unmatched junction bases: 8. The CDR3 is made up of 17 amino acids. Germline CDR1 reads WSHSY; CDR2 reads SAAADI. CDR3: CASSDPGLAGGLDEQYF. The CDR3 DNA sequence: TGCGCCAGCAGTGACCCTGGACTAGCGGGGGGGCTAGACGAGCAGTACTTC.

The genes are TRBV6-5 and TRBJ2-7; D gene uncertain. The CDR3 extends over 14 amino acids. The V and J ends lost 2 bases and 2 bases respectively, with 10 bases between them. The germline CDR1 and CDR2 sequences are MNHEY and SVGAGI. This CDR3 is CASSYGSTAYEQYF. Here the CDR3 DNA reads TGTGCCAGCAGTTACGGCAGCACAGCCTACGAGCAGTACTTC.

The V call is TRBV9, the J call TRBJ2-7, with 13 bases matching TRBD2. This CDR3 is 15 amino acids long. CDR1 is SGDLS and CDR2 is YYNGEE in the germline V gene. V was clipped by 0 bases and J by 5 bases; unmatched bases: 2. The CDR3: CASSVGLAGGHEQYF. The CDR3 region has the DNA TGTGCCAGCAGCGTAGGACTAGCGGGGGGCCACGAGCAGTACTTC. The entire variable domain, with the rest obtained from reference TRBV9 and TRBJ2-7, is as follows: DSGVTQTPKHLITATGQRVTLRCSPRSGDLSVYWYQQSLDQGLQFLIQYYNGEERAKGNILERFSAQQFPDLHSELNLSSLELGDSALYFCASSVGLAGGHEQYFGPGTRLTVT.

The rearrangement links TRBV7-9 to TRBJ2-1, with D tentatively TRBD2 (5 bases). This CDR3 contains 13 residues. V dropped 10 bases and J dropped 2 bases, with 12 bases sitting between them. Germline CDR1 and CDR2: SEHNR and FQNEAQ (reference sequence). CDR3 region: CAIQRLTYNEQFF. DNA of the CDR3: TGTGCCATCCAGCGGCTAACCTACAATGAGCAGTTCTTC.

This clone was recorded once. V usage is TRBV2 and J usage is TRBJ1-1; 9 nucleotides line up with TRBD1. CDR3 size: 15 residues. From germline, CDR1 is SNHLY and CDR2 FYNNEI. V shed 6 bases and J 3 bases; nucleotides not matched to a gene: 8. The CDR3 sequence is CASRRDRVLDTEAFF. CDR3 DNA: TGTGCCAGCAGACGGGACAGGGTTTTGGACACTGAAGCTTTCTTT.

The CDR3 loop is CASSYQGWATEAFF. The CDR3, as DNA: TGTGCCAGCAGTTACCAGGGGTGGGCCACTGAAGCTTTCTTT. V is TRBV6-5 and J is TRBJ1-1; possibly TRBD1 for D (6 bases). This CDR3 is built from 14 residues. Germline CDR1 reads MNHEY; CDR2 reads SVGAGI. With 2 bases removed from V and 4 bases from J, the gap between germline ends came to 11 bases.

J is TRBJ1-1 and V is TRBV11-3, with 7 bases fitting TRBD1. This CDR3 comprises 15 residues. The V gene's germline CDR1 is SGHNT and CDR2 YENEEA. The ends lost 5 bases at V and 5 bases at J; junction bases unmatched: 11. The CDR3: CASSPRTGDSTEAFF. In DNA form, the CDR3 reads TGTGCCAGCAGCCCTCGGACAGGAGACTCGACTGAAGCTTTCTTT. The full variable domain, in which reference TRBV11-3 and TRBJ1-1 provide the parts outside the CDR3, is EAGVVQSPRYKIIEKKQPVAFWCNPISGHNTLYWYLQNLGQGPELLIRYENEEAVDDSQLPKDRFSAERLKGVDSTLKIQPAELGDSAVYLCASSPRTGDSTEAFFGQGTRLTVV.

The genes are TRBV19 and TRBJ1-5, with TRBD1 matching 9 bases. The V gene end was trimmed by 1 base and the J gene end by 5 bases; junction bases not matched to a gene: 6. The germline V gene has CDR1 LNHDA and CDR2 SQIVND (reference sequence). This CDR3 comprises 16 residues. The CDR3 nucleotides read TGTGCCAGTAGTATAGGGACAGGGGAATGGGATCAGCCCCAGCATTTT. Its translation: CASSIGTGEWDQPQHF.

V is TRBV9 and J is TRBJ2-7; 8 positions match TRBD1. The CDR3 is 14 amino acids. In germline, CDR1 is SGDLS, CDR2 YYNGEE. J gave up 1 base and V 2 bases, and 2 bases lay outside the gene matches. This CDR3 is CASSVRDRSYEQYF. DNA of the CDR3: TGTGCCAGCAGCGTCCGGGACAGGTCCTACGAGCAGTACTTC.

V gene TRBV6-1 combines with J gene TRBJ1-2, with D perhaps matching TRBD1 (5 bases). Germline V gene data show CDR1 as MNHNS and CDR2 as SASEGT. Trimming left V 0 bases short and J 8 bases short, with 19 bases between. The CDR3 runs to 16 residues. CDR3 coding DNA: TGTGCCAGCAGTGAAGCGCATTTGTTGGGGGGTTGGGGCTACACCTTC. The encoded protein is CASSEAHLLGGWGYTF.

The V call is TRBV19, the J call TRBJ2-2; 7 positions match TRBD2. The CDR3 runs 14 residues. Germline lookup yields CDR1 LNHDA and CDR2 SQIVND (reference sequence). Trimming cost V 5 bases and J 4 bases; bases outside gene matches: 4. The CDR3 reads CASSGRGGTGELFF. The CDR3 DNA reads as TGTGCCAGTAGTGGGAGGGGCGGCACCGGGGAGCTGTTTTTT.

The chain combines TRBV5-5 with TRBJ2-3; 12 bases are a match to TRBD2. Trimming removed 4 bases from V and 5 bases from J; junction bases left unmatched: 8. Looked up from germline, CDR1 is SGHKS and CDR2 is YYEKEE (reference sequence). The CDR3 loop spans 16 amino acids. The CDR3, as DNA: TGTGCCAGCAGCGAGACTAGCGGGGGTTGGGTAGATACGCAGTATTTT. Encoded protein: CASSETSGGWVDTQYF.

Comment on this clone: The sample contains more than one DNA sequence encoding this CDR3. The chain is built from TRBV6-5 and TRBJ1-2; D not certain. The CDR3 has 13 amino acids. CDR1 and CDR2 (germline): MNHEY, SVGAGI. V was pared by 0 bases and J by 5 bases, with 7 bases between. The chain's CDR3 is CASSYSTGYGYTF. CDR3 sequence (DNA): TGTGCCAGCAGTTACTCGACCGGGTATGGCTACACCTTC.

This clone was seen just once. The V and J genes are TRBV25-1 and TRBJ1-5; 12 bases align to TRBD1. The V and J ends lost 8 bases and 5 bases, in that order; junction bases with no gene match: 4. Germline V gives CDR1 MGHDK, CDR2 SYGVNS. The CDR3 has 14 residues. Here the CDR3 DNA reads TGTGCCAGCGGGACAGGGGGCACAGATCAGCCCCAGCATTTT. It specifies CASGTGGTDQPQHF. Using reference TRBV25-1 and TRBJ1-5 for the parts outside the CDR3, the full variable domain is EADIYQTPRYLVIGTGKKITLECSQTMGHDKMYWYQQDPGMELHLIHYSYGVNSTEKGDLSSESTVSRIRTEHFPLTLESARPSHTSQYLCASGTGGTDQPQHFGDGTRLSIL.